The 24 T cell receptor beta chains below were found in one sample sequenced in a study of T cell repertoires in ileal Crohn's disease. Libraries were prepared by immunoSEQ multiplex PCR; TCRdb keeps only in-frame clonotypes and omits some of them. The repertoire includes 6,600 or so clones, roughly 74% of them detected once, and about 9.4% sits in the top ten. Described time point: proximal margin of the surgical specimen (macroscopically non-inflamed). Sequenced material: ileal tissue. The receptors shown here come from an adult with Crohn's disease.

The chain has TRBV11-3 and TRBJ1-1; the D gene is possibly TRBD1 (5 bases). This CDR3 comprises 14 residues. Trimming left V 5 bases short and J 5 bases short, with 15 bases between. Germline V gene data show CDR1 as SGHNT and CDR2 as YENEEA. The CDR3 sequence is CASSAPGIGTEAFF. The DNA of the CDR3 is TGTGCCAGCAGCGCCCCAGGGATCGGTACTGAAGCTTTCTTT.

This CDR3 reads CASSLTPKSSYNEQFF. DNA of the CDR3: TGTGCCAGCAGCTTGACGCCTAAGAGCTCGTACAATGAGCAGTTCTTC. This sequence joins TRBV11-2 and TRBJ2-1, with D unresolved. The CDR3 covers 16 residues. Germline assignment: CDR1 SGHAT and CDR2 FQNNGV. Trimming took off 3 bases at V and 4 bases at J, with 16 bases between the two ends.

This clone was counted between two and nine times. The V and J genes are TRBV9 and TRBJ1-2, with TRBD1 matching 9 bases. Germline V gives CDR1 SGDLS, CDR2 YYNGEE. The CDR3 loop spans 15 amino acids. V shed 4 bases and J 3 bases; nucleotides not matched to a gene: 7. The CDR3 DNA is TGTGCCAGCAGCCCCCGGGACAGGGACTACTATGGCTACACCTTC. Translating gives CASSPRDRDYYGYTF.

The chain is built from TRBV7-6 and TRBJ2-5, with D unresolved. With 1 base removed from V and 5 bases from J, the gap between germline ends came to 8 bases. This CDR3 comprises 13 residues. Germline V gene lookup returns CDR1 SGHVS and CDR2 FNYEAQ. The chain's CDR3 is CASSLDPAETQYF. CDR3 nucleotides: TGTGCCAGCAGCTTAGACCCAGCCGAGACCCAGTACTTC.

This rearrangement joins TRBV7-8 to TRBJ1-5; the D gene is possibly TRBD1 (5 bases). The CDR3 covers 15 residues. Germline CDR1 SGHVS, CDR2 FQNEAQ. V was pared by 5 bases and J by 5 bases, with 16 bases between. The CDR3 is CASSLGWGPDQPQHF. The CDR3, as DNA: TGTGCCAGCAGCCTAGGATGGGGACCCGATCAGCCCCAGCATTTT.

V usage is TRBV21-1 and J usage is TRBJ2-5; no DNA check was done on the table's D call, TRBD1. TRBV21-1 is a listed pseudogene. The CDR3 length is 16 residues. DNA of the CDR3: TGTGCCAGCAGCAAAATTGGTACAGGGAAGTTAGAGACCCAGTACTTC. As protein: CASSKIGTGKLETQYF.

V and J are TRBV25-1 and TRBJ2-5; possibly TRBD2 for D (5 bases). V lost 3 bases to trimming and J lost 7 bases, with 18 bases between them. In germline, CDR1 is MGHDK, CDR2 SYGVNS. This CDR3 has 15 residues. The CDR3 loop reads CASSDDQLGVWTQYF. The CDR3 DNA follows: TGTGCCAGCAGTGACGACCAGTTGGGAGTTTGGACCCAGTACTTC.

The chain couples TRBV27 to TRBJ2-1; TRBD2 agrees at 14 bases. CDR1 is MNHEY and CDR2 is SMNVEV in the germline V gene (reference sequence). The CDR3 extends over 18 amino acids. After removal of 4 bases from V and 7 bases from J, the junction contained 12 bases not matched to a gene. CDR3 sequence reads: CASSSVYGTSGSGNEQFF. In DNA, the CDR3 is TGTGCCAGCAGTTCTGTCTACGGGACTAGCGGGAGTGGAAATGAGCAGTTCTTC.

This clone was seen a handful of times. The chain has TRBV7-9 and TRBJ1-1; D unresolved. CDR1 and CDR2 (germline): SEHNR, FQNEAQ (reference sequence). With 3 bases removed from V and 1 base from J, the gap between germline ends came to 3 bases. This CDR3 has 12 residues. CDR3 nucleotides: TGTGCCAGCAGCTTTGGGAACACTGAAGCTTTCTTT. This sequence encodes CASSFGNTEAFF. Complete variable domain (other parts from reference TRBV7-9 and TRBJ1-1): DTGVSQNPRHKITKRGQNVTFRCDPISEHNRLYWYRQTLGQGPEFLTYFQNEAQLEKSRLLSDRFSAERPKGSFSTLEIQRTEQGDSAMYLCASSFGNTEAFFGQGTRLTVV.

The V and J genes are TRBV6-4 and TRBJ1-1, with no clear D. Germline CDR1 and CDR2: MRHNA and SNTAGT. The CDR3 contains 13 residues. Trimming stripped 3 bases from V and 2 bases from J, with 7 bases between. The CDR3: CASSEGANTEAFF. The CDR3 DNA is TGTGCCAGCAGTGAAGGAGCTAACACTGAAGCTTTCTTT.

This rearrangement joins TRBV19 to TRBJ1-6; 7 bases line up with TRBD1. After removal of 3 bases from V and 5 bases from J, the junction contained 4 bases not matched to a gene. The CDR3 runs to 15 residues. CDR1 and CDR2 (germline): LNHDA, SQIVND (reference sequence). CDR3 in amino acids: CASSIPGQNNSPLHF. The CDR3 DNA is TGTGCCAGTAGTATCCCGGGACAGAATAATTCACCCCTCCACTTT.

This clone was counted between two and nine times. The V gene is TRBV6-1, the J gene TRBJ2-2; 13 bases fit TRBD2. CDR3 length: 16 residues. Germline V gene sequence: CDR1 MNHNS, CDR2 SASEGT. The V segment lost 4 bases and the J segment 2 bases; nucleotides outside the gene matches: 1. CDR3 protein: CASSGGLAGNTGELFF. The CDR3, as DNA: TGTGCCAGCAGTGGGGGACTAGCGGGAAACACCGGGGAGCTGTTTTTT.

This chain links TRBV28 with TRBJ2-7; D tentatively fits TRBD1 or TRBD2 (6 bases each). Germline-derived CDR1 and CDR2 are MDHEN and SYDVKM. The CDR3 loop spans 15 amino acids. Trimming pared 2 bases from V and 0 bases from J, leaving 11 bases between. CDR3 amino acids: CASSLRGGGSYEQYF. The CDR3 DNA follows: TGTGCCAGCAGTTTACGAGGAGGGGGCTCCTACGAGCAGTACTTC.

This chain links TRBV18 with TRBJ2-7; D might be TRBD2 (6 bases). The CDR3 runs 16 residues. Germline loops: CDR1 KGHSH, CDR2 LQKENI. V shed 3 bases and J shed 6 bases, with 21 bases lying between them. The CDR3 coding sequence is TGTGCCAGCTCACCGGAGGGGCGGAGTACAGGTCGCGAGCAGTACTTC. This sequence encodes CASSPEGRSTGREQYF.

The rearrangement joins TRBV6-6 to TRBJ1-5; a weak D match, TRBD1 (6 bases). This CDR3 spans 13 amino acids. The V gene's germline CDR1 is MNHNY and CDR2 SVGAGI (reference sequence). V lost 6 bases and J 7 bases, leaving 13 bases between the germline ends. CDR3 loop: CASSSQGAQPQHF. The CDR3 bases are TGTGCCAGCAGCTCACAGGGTGCCCAGCCCCAGCATTTT.

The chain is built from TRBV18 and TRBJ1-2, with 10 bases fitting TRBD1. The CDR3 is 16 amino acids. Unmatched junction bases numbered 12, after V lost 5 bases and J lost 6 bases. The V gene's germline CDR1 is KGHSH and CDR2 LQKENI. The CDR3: CASSNRPGQGRDGYTF. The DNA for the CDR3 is TGTGCCAGCTCAAATCGACCGGGACAGGGGAGAGATGGCTACACCTTC.

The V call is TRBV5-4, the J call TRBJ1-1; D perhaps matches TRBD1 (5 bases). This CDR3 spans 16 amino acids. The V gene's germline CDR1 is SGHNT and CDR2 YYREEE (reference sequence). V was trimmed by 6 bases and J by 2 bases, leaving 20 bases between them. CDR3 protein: CASTVGEGIKNTEAFF. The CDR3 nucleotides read TGTGCCAGCACCGTGGGGGAAGGGATCAAAAACACTGAAGCTTTCTTT.

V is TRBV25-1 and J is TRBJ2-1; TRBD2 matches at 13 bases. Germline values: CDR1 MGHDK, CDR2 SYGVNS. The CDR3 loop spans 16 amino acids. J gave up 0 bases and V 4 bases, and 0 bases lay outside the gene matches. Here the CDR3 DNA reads TGTGCCAGCAGTGGGACTAGCGGGAGCTCCTACAATGAGCAGTTCTTC. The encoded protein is CASSGTSGSSYNEQFF. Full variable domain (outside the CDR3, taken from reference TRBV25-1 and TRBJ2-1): EADIYQTPRYLVIGTGKKITLECSQTMGHDKMYWYQQDPGMELHLIHYSYGVNSTEKGDLSSESTVSRIRTEHFPLTLESARPSHTSQYLCASSGTSGSSYNEQFFGPGTRLTVL.

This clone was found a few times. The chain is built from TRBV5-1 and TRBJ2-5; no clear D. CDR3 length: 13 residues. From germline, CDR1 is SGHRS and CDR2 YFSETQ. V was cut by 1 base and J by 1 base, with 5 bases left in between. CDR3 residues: CASSLIPQETQYF. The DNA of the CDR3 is TGCGCCAGCAGCTTGATCCCCCAAGAGACCCAGTACTTC.

The CDR3 bases are TGTGCCAGCAGCTTGGGACAGCCCAACTCTGGAAACACCATATATTTT. This codes for CASSLGQPNSGNTIYF. The chain carries TRBV7-9 and TRBJ1-3; 7 bases line up with TRBD1. The CDR3 is 16 amino acids. V shed 3 bases, J shed 0 bases, and the junction held 5 bases outside the gene matches. CDR1 is SEHNR, CDR2 FQNEAQ, per germline (reference sequence).

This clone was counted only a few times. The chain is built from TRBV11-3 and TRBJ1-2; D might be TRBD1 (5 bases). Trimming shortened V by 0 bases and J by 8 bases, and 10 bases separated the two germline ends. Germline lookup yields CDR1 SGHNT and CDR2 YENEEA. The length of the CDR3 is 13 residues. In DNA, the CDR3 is TGTGCCAGCAGCTTAGATTCTGGGGACGGCTACACCTTC. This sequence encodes CASSLDSGDGYTF.

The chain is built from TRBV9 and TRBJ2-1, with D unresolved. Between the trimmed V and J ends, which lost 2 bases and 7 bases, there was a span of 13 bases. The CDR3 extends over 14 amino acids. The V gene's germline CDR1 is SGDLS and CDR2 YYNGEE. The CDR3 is CASSVDDIWNEQFF. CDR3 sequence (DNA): TGTGCCAGCAGCGTCGATGACATATGGAATGAGCAGTTCTTC.

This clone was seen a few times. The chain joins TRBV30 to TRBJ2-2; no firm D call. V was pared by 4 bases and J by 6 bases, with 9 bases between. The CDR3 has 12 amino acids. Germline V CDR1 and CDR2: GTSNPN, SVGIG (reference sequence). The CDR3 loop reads CAWKMFPGELFF. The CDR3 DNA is TGTGCCTGGAAGATGTTCCCCGGGGAGCTGTTTTTT.

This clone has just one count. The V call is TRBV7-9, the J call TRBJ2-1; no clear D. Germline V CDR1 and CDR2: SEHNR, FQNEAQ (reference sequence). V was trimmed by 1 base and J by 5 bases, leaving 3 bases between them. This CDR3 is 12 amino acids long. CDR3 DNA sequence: TGTGCCAGCAGCTTAGGAGACAATGAGCAGTTCTTC. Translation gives CASSLGDNEQFF.